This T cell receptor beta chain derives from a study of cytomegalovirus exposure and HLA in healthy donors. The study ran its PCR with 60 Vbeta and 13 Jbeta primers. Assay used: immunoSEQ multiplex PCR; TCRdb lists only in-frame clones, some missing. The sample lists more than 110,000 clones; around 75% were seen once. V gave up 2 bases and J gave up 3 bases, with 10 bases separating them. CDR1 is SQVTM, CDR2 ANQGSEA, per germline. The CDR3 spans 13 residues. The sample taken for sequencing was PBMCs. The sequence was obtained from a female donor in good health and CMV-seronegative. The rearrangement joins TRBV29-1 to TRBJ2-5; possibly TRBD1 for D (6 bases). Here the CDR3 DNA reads TGCAGCGTTGAAAAAAACAGGGAAGAGACCCAGTACTTC. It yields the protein CSVEKNREETQYF.